The 19 T cell receptor beta chains below come from one sample, sequenced in a study of blood T cell repertoires in COVID-19. Sequenced by immunoSEQ multiplex PCR; TCRdb stores in-frame clones only, minus some. The sample gives a few hundred thousand clones, approximately 91% of which show up once; approximately 8.8% is in the top ten. Sequences were obtained from PBMCs or T cells enriched from blood (not recorded which). The receptors shown here come from a woman between 40 and 50 years old who had recovered from COVID-19.

The V and J genes are TRBV28 and TRBJ2-1, with 7 bases aligning to TRBD1. The V gene's germline CDR1 is MDHEN and CDR2 SYDVKM. V was clipped by 3 bases and J by 4 bases; unmatched bases: 15. The CDR3 length is 18 residues. The CDR3 region has the DNA TGTGCCAGCAGTTTTATATCGACTGGACAGGCGAAGTACAATGAGCAGTTCTTC. It specifies CASSFISTGQAKYNEQFF. Full variable domain (rest looked up from reference TRBV28 and TRBJ2-1): DVKVTQSSRYLVKRTGEKVFLECVQDMDHENMFWYRQDPGLGLRLIYFSYDVKMKEKGDIPEGYSVSREKKERFSLILESASTNQTSMYLCASSFISTGQAKYNEQFFGPGTRLTVL.

This clone has a handful of counts. The chain joins TRBV14 to TRBJ2-7; D remains ambiguous. V lost 3 bases and J 1 base, leaving 10 bases between the germline ends. Germline V gene data show CDR1 as SGHDN and CDR2 as FVKESK. The CDR3 runs to 14 residues. The DNA of the CDR3 is TGTGCCAGCAGCCAGTCACGCACATCCTACGAGCAGTACTTC. Translation gives CASSQSRTSYEQYF.

This clone is a singleton in its sample. V usage is TRBV9 and J usage is TRBJ2-2; 10 bases agree with TRBD1. There are 14 residues in the CDR3. Looked up from germline, CDR1 is SGDLS and CDR2 is YYNGEE. Losses at the gene ends were 3 bases for V and 6 bases for J; bases not matched to a gene: 2. CDR3 sequence: CASSAGQGAGELFF. CDR3 bases: TGTGCCAGCAGCGCCGGACAGGGGGCCGGGGAGCTGTTTTTT.

On this clone itself: An end of the junction differs from the germline gene, which may be a read error. The J gene is TRBJ1-5, the V gene TRBV3-1 (or the pseudogene TRBV3-2); the D gene is possibly TRBD1 (6 bases). The CDR3 extends over 14 amino acids. CDR1 is LGHDT, CDR2 YNNKEL, per germline (reference sequence). The CDR3 nucleotides read TGTGCCAGCAGCCAAGCCCGGACAGAGCAGCCGCAGCATTTT. As protein: CASSQARTEQPQHF.

The rearrangement joins TRBV29-1 to TRBJ1-2; D is perhaps TRBD1 (5 bases). Deletions cut 7 bases from V and 6 bases from J, with 15 bases between. The germline V gene has CDR1 SQVTM and CDR2 ANQGSEA. The CDR3 extends over 12 amino acids. The DNA for the CDR3 is TGCAGCGGTACGCCACAGGAGAATGGCTACACCTTC. This encodes CSGTPQENGYTF.

In this sample, this clone turned up once. The V call is TRBV19, the J call TRBJ2-2; 13 nucleotides agree with TRBD2. This CDR3 is 16 amino acids long. With 4 bases clipped from V and 4 bases from J, the junction kept 3 bases outside the gene matches. Germline V gene data show CDR1 as LNHDA and CDR2 as SQIVND (reference sequence). DNA of the CDR3: TGTGCCAGTAGTAGGACTAGCGGGAGCACCACCGGGGAGCTGTTTTTT. Its translation is CASSRTSGSTTGELFF.

The rearrangement links TRBV5-1 to TRBJ2-7, with D unresolved. V was clipped by 2 bases and J by 0 bases, with 9 bases between them. The germline V gene encodes CDR1 SGHRS and CDR2 YFSETQ. The CDR3 runs 14 residues. Written as DNA, the CDR3 is TGCGCCAGCAGCTTACAGACAAGCTCCTACGAGCAGTACTTC. This codes for CASSLQTSSYEQYF. Together with reference TRBV5-1 and TRBJ2-7, the CDR3 gives the full variable domain: KAGVTQTPRYLIKTRGQQVTLSCSPISGHRSVSWYQQTPGQGLQFLFEYFSETQRNKGNFPGRFSGRQFSNSRSEMNVSTLELGDSALYLCASSLQTSSYEQYFGPGTRLTVT.

The chain recombines TRBV11-3 with TRBJ2-7, with a weak D call TRBD2 (6 bases). Germline CDR1 SGHNT, CDR2 YENEEA. The germline V and J ends were trimmed by 5 bases and 5 bases, with 19 bases remaining between them. This CDR3 is built from 15 residues. The CDR3 spells CASSPTSGGWDEQYF. The CDR3 nucleotides read TGTGCCAGCAGCCCCACCTCTGGGGGGTGGGACGAGCAGTACTTC.

V gene TRBV29-1 combines with J gene TRBJ1-1; no firm D call. Deletions cut 0 bases from V and 3 bases from J, with 8 bases between. The CDR3 has 13 amino acids. Germline V gene lookup returns CDR1 SQVTM and CDR2 ANQGSEA. The DNA for the CDR3 is TGCAGCGTTGAAGATTGGCCCGACACTGAAGCTTTCTTT. Translation gives CSVEDWPDTEAFF.

The rearrangement joins TRBV9 to TRBJ2-2; D unclear. The germline CDR1 and CDR2 sequences are SGDLS and YYNGEE. CDR3 size: 12 residues. Trimming pared 4 bases from V and 6 bases from J, leaving 7 bases between. The CDR3 loop reads CASSRGPGELFF. The CDR3 coding sequence is TGTGCCAGCAGCCGAGGTCCCGGGGAGCTGTTTTTT. Complete variable domain (other parts from reference TRBV9 and TRBJ2-2): DSGVTQTPKHLITATGQRVTLRCSPRSGDLSVYWYQQSLDQGLQFLIQYYNGEERAKGNILERFSAQQFPDLHSELNLSSLELGDSALYFCASSRGPGELFFGEGSRLTVL.

J is TRBJ2-1 and V is TRBV10-3; TRBD2 matches 8 bases. The V gene end was trimmed by 5 bases and the J gene end by 2 bases; junction bases not matched to a gene: 5. CDR1 is ENHRY and CDR2 is SYGVKD in the germline V gene. CDR3 length: 15 residues. CDR3 loop: CAISLRAGAYNEQFF. CDR3 nucleotides: TGTGCCATCAGTCTTAGAGCGGGGGCCTACAATGAGCAGTTCTTC.

The chain uses TRBV10-1 and TRBJ2-1; D is unclear. Germline values: CDR1 WNHNN, CDR2 SYGVQD (reference sequence). The CDR3 loop spans 15 amino acids. V was pared by 3 bases and J by 5 bases, with 14 bases between. The chain's CDR3 is CASSDDRKEDNEQFF. CDR3 bases: TGCGCCAGCAGTGACGATCGAAAAGAGGACAATGAGCAGTTCTTC.

CDR3 in amino acids: CASSPGTSGGTGELFF. As DNA, the CDR3 is TGTGCCAGCAGCCCAGGGACTAGCGGTGGCACCGGGGAGCTGTTTTTT. This chain uses TRBV7-9 with TRBJ2-2, with TRBD2 matching over 11 bases. From germline, CDR1 is SEHNR and CDR2 FQNEAQ (reference sequence). Trimming at V came to 5 bases and at J to 4 bases, leaving 6 bases not matched to a gene. This CDR3 has 16 residues. The complete variable domain, with remaining parts taken from reference TRBV7-9 and TRBJ2-2, reads DTGVSQNPRHKITKRGQNVTFRCDPISEHNRLYWYRQTLGQGPEFLTYFQNEAQLEKSRLLSDRFSAERPKGSFSTLEIQRTEQGDSAMYLCASSPGTSGGTGELFFGEGSRLTVL.

This rearrangement joins TRBV11-2 to TRBJ2-7, with 7 bases that match TRBD2. Germline CDR1 and CDR2: SGHAT and FQNNGV. V was pared by 3 bases and J by 2 bases, with 4 bases of the junction left unmatched. The CDR3 has 14 residues. The CDR3, as DNA: TGTGCCAGCAGCTTTGCAGCGGGACCCTACGAGCAGTACTTC. Protein: CASSFAAGPYEQYF.

The J gene is TRBJ2-7, the V gene TRBV24-1; the D gene is possibly TRBD2 (7 bases). The length of the CDR3 is 14 residues. CDR1 KGHDR and CDR2 SFDVKD come from the germline V gene. Between the trimmed V and J ends, which lost 10 bases and 7 bases, there was a span of 22 bases. DNA of the CDR3: TGTGCCACGATTGGGGGGGCCTTTGAAGGGGAGCAGTACTTC. As protein: CATIGGAFEGEQYF.

The V gene is TRBV7-2, the J gene TRBJ1-2; possible D gene TRBD1, 6 bases. Germline V gives CDR1 SGHTA, CDR2 FQGNSA. V was cut by 5 bases and J by 6 bases, with 16 bases left in between. This CDR3 is 14 amino acids long. The CDR3 loop reads CASSPTGGPDGYTF. For the CDR3, the DNA is TGTGCCAGCAGCCCTACGGGGGGGCCTGATGGCTACACCTTC.

This clone occurred once. The rearrangement links TRBV14 to TRBJ2-1, with unresolved D. The germline V and J ends were trimmed by 6 bases and 2 bases, with 11 bases remaining between them. Germline V gene data show CDR1 as SGHDN and CDR2 as FVKESK. CDR3 length equals 14 residues. CDR3 amino acids: CASSPERAYNEQFF. The CDR3 coding sequence is TGTGCCAGCAGTCCGGAGCGAGCCTACAATGAGCAGTTCTTC.

The J gene is TRBJ2-3, the V gene TRBV7-9; 7 positions match TRBD2. The CDR3 consists of 16 residues. Germline values: CDR1 SEHNR, CDR2 FQNEAQ (reference sequence). Germline trimming cut 0 bases from V and 3 bases from J; bases unmatched to any gene: 6. CDR3 DNA sequence: TGTGCCAGCAGCTTAGCTCGGGAGGAGAGAACAGATACGCAGTATTTT. As protein: CASSLAREERTDTQYF.

The chain has TRBV19 and TRBJ1-1; TRBD1 aligns across 8 bases. The V gene end was trimmed by 5 bases and the J gene end by 5 bases; junction bases not matched to a gene: 13. Germline V gives CDR1 LNHDA, CDR2 SQIVND (reference sequence). This CDR3 is built from 16 residues. The CDR3 nucleotides are TGTGCCAGTAGTCCAGGGACAGGCGGTTTGTCGACTGAAGCTTTCTTT. Protein: CASSPGTGGLSTEAFF.